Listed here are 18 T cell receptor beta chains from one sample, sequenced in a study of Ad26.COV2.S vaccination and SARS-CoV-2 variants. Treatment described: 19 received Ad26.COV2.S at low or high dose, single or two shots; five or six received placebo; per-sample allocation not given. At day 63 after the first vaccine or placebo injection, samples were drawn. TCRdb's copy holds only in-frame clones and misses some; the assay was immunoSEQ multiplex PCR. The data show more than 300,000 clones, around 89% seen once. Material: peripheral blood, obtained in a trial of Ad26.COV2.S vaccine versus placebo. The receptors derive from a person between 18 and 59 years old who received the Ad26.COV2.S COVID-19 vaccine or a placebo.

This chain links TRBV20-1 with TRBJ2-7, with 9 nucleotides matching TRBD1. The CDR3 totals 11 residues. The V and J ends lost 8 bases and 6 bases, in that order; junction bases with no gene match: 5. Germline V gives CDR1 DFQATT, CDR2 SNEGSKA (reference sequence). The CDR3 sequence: CSSTGGSEQYF. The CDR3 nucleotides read TGCAGTAGTACAGGGGGCAGCGAGCAGTACTTC.

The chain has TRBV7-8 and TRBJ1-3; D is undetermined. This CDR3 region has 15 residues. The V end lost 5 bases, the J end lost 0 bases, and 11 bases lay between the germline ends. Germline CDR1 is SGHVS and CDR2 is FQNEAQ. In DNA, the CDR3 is TGTGCCAGCAGCCAGAGGGTCACCTCTGGAAACACCATATATTTT. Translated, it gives CASSQRVTSGNTIYF. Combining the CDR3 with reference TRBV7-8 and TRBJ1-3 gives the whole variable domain GAGVSQSPRYKVAKRGQDVALRCDPISGHVSLFWYQQALGQGPEFLTYFQNEAQLDKSGLPSDRFFAERPEGSVSTLKIQRTQQEDSAVYLCASSQRVTSGNTIYFGEGSWLTVV.

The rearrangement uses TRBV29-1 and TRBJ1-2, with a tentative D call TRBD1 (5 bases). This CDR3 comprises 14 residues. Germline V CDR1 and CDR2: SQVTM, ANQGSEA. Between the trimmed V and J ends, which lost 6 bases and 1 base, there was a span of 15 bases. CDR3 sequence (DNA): TGCAGCGTGCGTAAAGGGACGGGTAACTATGGCTACACCTTC. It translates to CSVRKGTGNYGYTF.

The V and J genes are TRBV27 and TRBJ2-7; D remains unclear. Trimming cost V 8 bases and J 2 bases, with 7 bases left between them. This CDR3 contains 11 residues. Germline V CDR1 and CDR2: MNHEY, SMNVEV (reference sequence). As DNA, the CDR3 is TGTGCCAGCGGCAGGACCTACGAGCAGTACTTC. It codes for CASGRTYEQYF.

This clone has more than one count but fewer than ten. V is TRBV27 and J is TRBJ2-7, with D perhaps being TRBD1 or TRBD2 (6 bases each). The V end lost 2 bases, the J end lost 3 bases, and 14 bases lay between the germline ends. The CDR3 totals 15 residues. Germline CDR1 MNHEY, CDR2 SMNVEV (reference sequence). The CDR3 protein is CASSLGVGGFYEQYF. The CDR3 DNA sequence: TGTGCCAGCAGTTTAGGAGTGGGGGGCTTCTACGAGCAGTACTTC.

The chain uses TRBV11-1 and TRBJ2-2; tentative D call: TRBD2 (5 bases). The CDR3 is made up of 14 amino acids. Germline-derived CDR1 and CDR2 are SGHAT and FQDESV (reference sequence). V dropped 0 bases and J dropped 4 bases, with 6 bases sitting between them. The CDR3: CASSLARATGELFF. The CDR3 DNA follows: TGTGCCAGCAGCTTAGCGAGGGCCACCGGGGAGCTGTTTTTT. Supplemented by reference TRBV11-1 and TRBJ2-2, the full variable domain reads EAEVAQSPRYKITEKSQAVAFWCDPISGHATLYWYRQILGQGPELLVQFQDESVVDDSQLPKDRFSAERLKGVDSTLKIQPAELGDSAMYLCASSLARATGELFFGEGSRLTVL.

DNA of the CDR3: TGTGCCTGGAGCCTAGGAGGAGCCCGCACAGATACGCAGTATTTT. Amino acids: CAWSLGGARTDTQYF. The gene calls are TRBV30 and TRBJ2-3, with a possible D match to TRBD2 (5 bases). The length of the CDR3 is 15 residues. CDR1 and CDR2 from the germline V gene are GTSNPN and SVGIG (reference sequence). Trimming took off 3 bases at V and 1 base at J, with 14 bases between the two ends.

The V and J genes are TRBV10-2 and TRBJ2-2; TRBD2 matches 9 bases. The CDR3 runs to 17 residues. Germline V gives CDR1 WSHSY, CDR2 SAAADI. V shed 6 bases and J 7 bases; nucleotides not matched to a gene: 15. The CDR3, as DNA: TGCGCCAGCAGCGGGACTCACGCGGGGGGGGTCGGCGGGGAGCTGTTTTTT. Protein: CASSGTHAGGVGGELFF.

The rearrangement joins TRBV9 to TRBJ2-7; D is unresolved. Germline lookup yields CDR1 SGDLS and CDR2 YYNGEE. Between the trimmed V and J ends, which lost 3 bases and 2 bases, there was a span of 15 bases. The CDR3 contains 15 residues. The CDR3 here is CASSADERSPYEQYF. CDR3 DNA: TGTGCCAGCAGCGCCGATGAGAGATCCCCCTACGAGCAGTACTTC.

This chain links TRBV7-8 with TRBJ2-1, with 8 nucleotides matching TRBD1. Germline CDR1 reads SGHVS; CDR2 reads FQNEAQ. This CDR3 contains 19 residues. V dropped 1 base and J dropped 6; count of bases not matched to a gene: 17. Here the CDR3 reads CASSLVVPGGGVQANEQFF. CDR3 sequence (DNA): TGTGCCAGCAGCTTAGTAGTTCCAGGGGGCGGCGTACAGGCCAATGAGCAGTTCTTC.

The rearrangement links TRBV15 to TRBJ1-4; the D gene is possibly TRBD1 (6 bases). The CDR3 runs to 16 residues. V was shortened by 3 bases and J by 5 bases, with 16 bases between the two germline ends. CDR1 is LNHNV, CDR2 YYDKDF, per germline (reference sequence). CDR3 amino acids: CATSSRRGAQNEKLFF. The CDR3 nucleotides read TGTGCCACCAGCAGTCGAAGGGGGGCGCAAAATGAAAAACTGTTTTTT.

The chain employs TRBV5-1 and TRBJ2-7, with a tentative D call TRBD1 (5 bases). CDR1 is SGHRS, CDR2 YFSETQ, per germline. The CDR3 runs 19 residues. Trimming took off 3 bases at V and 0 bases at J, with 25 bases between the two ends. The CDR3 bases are TGCGCCAGCAGCTCCGAACTGATGGGGCCCGCCGCGAGCTCCTACGAGCAGTACTTC. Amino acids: CASSSELMGPAASSYEQYF.

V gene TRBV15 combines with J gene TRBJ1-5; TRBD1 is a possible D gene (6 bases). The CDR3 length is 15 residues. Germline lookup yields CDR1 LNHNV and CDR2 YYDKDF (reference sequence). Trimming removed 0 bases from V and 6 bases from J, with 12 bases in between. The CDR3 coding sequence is TGTGCCACCAGCAGAGAGGTTGGGGGGCCTCAGCCCCAGCATTTT. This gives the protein CATSREVGGPQPQHF.

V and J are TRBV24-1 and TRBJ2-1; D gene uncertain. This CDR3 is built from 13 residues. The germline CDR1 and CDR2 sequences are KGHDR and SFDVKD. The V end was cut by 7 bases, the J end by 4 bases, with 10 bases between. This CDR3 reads CATSPDGYNEQFF. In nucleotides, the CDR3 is TGTGCCACCAGCCCGGACGGATACAATGAGCAGTTCTTC.

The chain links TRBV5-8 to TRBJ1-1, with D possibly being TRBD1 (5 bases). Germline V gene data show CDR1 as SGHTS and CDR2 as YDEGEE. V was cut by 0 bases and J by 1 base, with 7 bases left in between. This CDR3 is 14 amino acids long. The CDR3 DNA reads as TGTGCCAGCAGCTTGGTGGGGCGGAACACTGAAGCTTTCTTT. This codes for CASSLVGRNTEAFF.

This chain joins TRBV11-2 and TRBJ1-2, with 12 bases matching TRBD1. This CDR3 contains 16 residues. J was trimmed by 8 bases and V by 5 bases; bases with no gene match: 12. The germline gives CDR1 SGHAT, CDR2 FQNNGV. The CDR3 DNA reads TGTGCCAGCAGCCCCGGACGGGACAGGGGGCATGGGGGCTACACCTTC. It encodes CASSPGRDRGHGGYTF.

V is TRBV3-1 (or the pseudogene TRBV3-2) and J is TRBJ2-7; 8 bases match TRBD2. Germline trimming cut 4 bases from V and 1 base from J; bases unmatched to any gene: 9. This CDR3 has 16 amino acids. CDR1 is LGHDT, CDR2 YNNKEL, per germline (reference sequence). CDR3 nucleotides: TGTGCCAGCAGCCGCGGGGGGTTTCAGGGATCCTACGAGCAGTACTTC. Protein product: CASSRGGFQGSYEQYF.

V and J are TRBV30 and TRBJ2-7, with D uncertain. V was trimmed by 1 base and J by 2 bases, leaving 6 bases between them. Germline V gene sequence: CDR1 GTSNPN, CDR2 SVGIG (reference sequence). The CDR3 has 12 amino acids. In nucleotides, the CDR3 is TGTGCCTGGAGTGGTCCTACCTACGAGCAGTACTTC. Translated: CAWSGPTYEQYF.